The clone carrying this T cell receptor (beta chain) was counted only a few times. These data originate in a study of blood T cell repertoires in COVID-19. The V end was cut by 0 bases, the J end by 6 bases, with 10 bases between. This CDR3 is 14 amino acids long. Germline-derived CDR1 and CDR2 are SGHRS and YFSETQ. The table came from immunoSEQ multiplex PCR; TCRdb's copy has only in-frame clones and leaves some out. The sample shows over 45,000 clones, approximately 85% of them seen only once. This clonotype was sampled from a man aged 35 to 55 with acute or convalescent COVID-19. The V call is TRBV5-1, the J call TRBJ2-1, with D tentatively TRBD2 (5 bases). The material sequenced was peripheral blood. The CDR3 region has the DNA TGCGCCAGCAGCTTGGCGGGGTCCCCCAATGAGCAGTTCTTC. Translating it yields CASSLAGSPNEQFF.